This T cell receptor (beta chain) was identified during a study of blood T cell repertoires in COVID-19. Study details: Some COVID-19 samples were acute and others convalescent; all came from the United States, Italy and Spain. T cells, B-cell-depleted T cells, or PBMCs supplied cDNA or gDNA.

Seattle researchers signed up patients amid active infection and tracked them longitudinally. Libraries were prepared by immunoSEQ multiplex PCR; TCRdb keeps only in-frame clonotypes and omits some of them. The sample lists under 95,000 clones, approximately 91% occurring once. Germline V gives CDR1 MNHEY, CDR2 SVGEGT. The CDR3 totals 15 residues. Trimming shortened V by 2 bases and J by 2 bases, and 12 bases separated the two germline ends. The sequence derives from a man aged 45-65 years with COVID-19, enrolled during active disease. The chain couples TRBV6-2 or TRBV6-3 to TRBJ1-1, with D possibly TRBD1 on 6 matching bases. Source material: peripheral blood. CDR3 nucleotide sequence: TGTGCCAGCAGTTACCCCGGGACAACTAACACTGAAGCTTTCTTT. Translated: CASSYPGTTNTEAFF.